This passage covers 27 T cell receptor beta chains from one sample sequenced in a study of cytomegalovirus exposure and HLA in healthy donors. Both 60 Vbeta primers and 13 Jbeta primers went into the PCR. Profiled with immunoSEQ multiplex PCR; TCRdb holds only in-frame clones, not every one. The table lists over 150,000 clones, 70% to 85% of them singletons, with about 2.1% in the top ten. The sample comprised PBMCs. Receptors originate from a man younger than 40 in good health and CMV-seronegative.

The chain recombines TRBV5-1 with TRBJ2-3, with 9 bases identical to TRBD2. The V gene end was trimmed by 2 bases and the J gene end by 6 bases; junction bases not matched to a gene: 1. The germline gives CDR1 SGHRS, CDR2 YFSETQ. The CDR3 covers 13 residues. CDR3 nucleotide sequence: TGCGCCAGCAGCTTAACTAGCGGGGATACGCAGTATTTT. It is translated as CASSLTSGDTQYF.

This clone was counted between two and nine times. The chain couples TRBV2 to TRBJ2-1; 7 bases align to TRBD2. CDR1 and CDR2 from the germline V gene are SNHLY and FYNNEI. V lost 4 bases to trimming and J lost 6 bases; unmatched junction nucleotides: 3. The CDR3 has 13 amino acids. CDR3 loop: CASSVGTINEQFF. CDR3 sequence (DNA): TGTGCCAGCAGTGTAGGGACTATCAATGAGCAGTTCTTC.

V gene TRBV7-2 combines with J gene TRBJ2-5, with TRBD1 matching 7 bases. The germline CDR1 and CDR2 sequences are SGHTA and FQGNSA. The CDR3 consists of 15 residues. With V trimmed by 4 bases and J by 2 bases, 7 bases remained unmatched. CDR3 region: CASSSLTGSQETQYF. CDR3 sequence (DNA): TGTGCCAGCAGCTCTCTGACAGGGAGTCAAGAGACCCAGTACTTC.

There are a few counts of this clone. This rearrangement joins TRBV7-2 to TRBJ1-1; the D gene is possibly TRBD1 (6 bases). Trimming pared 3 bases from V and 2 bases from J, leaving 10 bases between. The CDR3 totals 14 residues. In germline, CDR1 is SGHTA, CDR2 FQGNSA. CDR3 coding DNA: TGTGCCAGCAGCTTGAACAGGGTAAACACTGAAGCTTTCTTT. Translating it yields CASSLNRVNTEAFF.

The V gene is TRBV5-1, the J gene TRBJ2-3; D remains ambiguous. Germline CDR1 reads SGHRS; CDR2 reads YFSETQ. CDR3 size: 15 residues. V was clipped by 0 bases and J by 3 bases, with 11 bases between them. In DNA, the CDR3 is TGCGCCAGCAGCTTGGAGTCGAGCATTACAGATACGCAGTATTTT. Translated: CASSLESSITDTQYF. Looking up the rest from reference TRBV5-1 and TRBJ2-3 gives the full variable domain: KAGVTQTPRYLIKTRGQQVTLSCSPISGHRSVSWYQQTPGQGLQFLFEYFSETQRNKGNFPGRFSGRQFSNSRSEMNVSTLELGDSALYLCASSLESSITDTQYFGPGTRLTVL.

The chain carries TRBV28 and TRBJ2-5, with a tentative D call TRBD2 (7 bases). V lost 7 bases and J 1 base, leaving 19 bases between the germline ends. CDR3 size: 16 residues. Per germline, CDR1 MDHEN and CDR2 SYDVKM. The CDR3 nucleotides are TGTGCCAGCACCCTTCAGCTGGGGGGGCTCCAAGAGACCCAGTACTTC. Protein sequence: CASTLQLGGLQETQYF. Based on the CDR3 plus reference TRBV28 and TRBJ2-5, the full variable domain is DVKVTQSSRYLVKRTGEKVFLECVQDMDHENMFWYRQDPGLGLRLIYFSYDVKMKEKGDIPEGYSVSREKKERFSLILESASTNQTSMYLCASTLQLGGLQETQYFGPGTRLLVL.

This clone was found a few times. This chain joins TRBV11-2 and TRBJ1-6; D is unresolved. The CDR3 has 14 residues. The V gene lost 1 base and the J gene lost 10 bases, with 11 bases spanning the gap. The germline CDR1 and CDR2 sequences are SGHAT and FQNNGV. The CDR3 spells CASSLGGGRSPLHF. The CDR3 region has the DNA TGTGCCAGCAGCTTAGGGGGAGGTCGGTCACCCCTCCACTTT.

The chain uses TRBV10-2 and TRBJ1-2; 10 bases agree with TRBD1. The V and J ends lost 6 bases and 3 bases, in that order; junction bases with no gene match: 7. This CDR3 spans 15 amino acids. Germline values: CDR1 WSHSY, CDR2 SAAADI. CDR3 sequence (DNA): TGCGCCAGCAGGACAGGGGGCGGGAAGCACTATGGCTACACCTTC. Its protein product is CASRTGGGKHYGYTF.

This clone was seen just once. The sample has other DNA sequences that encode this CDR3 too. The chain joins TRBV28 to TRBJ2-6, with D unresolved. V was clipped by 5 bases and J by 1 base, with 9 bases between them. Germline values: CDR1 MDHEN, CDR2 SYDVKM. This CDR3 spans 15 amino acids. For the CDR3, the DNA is TGTGCCAGCAGTCCACCCGGGTCTGGGGCCAACGTCCTGACTTTC. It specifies CASSPPGSGANVLTF.

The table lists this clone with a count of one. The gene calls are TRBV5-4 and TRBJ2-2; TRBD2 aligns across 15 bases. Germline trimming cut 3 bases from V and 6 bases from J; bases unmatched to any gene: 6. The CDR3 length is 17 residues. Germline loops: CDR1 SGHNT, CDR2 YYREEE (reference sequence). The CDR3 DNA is TGTGCCAGCAGCTCCGGACTAGCGGGGGGGACGGCCGGGGAGCTGTTTTTT. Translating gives CASSSGLAGGTAGELFF.

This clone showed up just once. The CDR3 nucleotides are TGTGCCAGCAGCACCCGGACAGGTGGGTCCTACGAGCAGTACTTC. This translates into CASSTRTGGSYEQYF. This rearrangement joins TRBV14 to TRBJ2-7, with 7 bases lining up with TRBD1. This CDR3 comprises 15 residues. With V trimmed by 5 bases and J by 1 base, 8 bases remained unmatched. CDR1 and CDR2 from the germline V gene are SGHDN and FVKESK.

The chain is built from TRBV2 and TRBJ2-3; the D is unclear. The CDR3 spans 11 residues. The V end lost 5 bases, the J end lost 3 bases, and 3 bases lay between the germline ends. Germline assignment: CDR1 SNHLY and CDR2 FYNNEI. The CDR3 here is CASSITDTQYF. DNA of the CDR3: TGTGCCAGCAGTATAACAGATACGCAGTATTTT. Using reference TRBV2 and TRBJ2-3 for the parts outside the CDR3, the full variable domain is EPEVTQTPSHQVTQMGQEVILRCVPISNHLYFYWYRQILGQKVEFLVSFYNNEISEKSEIFDDQFSVERPDGSNFTLKIRSTKLEDSAMYFCASSITDTQYFGPGTRLTVL.

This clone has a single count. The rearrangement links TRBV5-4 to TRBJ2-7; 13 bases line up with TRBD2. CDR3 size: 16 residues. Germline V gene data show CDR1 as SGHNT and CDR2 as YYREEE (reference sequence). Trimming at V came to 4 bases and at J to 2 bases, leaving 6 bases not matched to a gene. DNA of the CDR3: TGTGCCAGCAGCGGACGGACTAGCGGGGGAGCCTACGAGCAGTACTTC. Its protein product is CASSGRTSGGAYEQYF.

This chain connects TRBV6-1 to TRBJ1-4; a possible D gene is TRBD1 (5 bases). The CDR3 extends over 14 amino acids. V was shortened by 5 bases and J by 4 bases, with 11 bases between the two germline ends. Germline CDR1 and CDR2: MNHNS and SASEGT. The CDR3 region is CASSLSRVNEKLFF. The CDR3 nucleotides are TGTGCCAGCAGTTTAAGCAGGGTTAATGAAAAACTGTTTTTT.

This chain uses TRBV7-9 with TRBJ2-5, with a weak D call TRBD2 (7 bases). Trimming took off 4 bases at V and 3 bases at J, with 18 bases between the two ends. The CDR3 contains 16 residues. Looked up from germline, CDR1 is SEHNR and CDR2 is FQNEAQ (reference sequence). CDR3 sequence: CASSWGGRGPKETQYF. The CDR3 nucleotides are TGTGCCAGCAGCTGGGGTGGGCGGGGGCCCAAAGAGACCCAGTACTTC.

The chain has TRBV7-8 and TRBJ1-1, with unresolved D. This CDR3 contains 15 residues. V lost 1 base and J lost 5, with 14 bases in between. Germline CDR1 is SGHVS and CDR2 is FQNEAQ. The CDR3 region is CASSLETSVRTEAFF. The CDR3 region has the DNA TGTGCCAGCAGCTTAGAAACGTCTGTGAGGACTGAAGCTTTCTTT. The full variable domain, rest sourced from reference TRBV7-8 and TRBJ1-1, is GAGVSQSPRYKVAKRGQDVALRCDPISGHVSLFWYQQALGQGPEFLTYFQNEAQLDKSGLPSDRFFAERPEGSVSTLKIQRTQQEDSAVYLCASSLETSVRTEAFFGQGTRLTVV.

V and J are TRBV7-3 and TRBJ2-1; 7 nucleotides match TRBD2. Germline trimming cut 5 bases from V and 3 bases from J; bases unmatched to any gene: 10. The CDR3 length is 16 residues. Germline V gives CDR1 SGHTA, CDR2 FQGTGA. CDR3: CASSPGLGGGYNEQFF. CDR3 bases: TGTGCCAGCAGCCCTGGGCTGGGGGGGGGCTACAATGAGCAGTTCTTC.

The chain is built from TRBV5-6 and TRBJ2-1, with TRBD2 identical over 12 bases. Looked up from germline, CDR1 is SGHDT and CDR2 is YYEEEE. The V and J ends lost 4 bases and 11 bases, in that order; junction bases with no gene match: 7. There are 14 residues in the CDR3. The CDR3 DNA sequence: TGTGCCAGCAGCAGAGGGCTAGCGGGGGGGAAGCAGTTCTTC. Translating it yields CASSRGLAGGKQFF.

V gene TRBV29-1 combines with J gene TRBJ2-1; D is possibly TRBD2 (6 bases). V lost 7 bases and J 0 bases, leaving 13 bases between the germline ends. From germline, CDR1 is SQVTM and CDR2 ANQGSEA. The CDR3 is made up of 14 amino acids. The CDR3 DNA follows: TGCAGCGCCCCTGGGGGGAGCTCCTACAATGAGCAGTTCTTC. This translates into CSAPGGSSYNEQFF.

The CDR3 DNA reads TGTGCCAGCAGCTTGGCAGGGCGCGGCGAGCAGTACTTC. Its translation: CASSLAGRGEQYF. This chain links TRBV7-9 with TRBJ2-7; D may be TRBD1 (5 bases). V gave up 3 bases and J gave up 6 bases, with 12 bases separating them. CDR3 size: 13 residues. The germline V gene encodes CDR1 SEHNR and CDR2 FQNEAQ (reference sequence).

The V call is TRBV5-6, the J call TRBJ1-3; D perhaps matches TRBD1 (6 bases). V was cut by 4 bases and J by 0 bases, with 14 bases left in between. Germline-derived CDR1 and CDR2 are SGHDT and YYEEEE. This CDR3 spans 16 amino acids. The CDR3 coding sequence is TGTGCCAGCAGCCAGGGGTTACAGGGCTCTGGAAACACCATATATTTT. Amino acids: CASSQGLQGSGNTIYF. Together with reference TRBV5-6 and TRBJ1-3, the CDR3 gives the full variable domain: DAGVTQSPTHLIKTRGQQVTLRCSPKSGHDTVSWYQQALGQGPQFIFQYYEEEERQRGNFPDRFSGHQFPNYSSELNVNALLLGDSALYLCASSQGLQGSGNTIYFGEGSWLTVV.

In DNA form, the CDR3 reads TGTGCCAGCAATGAGGGGGGGAGTGAAAAACTGTTTTTT. Its protein product is CASNEGGSEKLFF. The chain is built from TRBV6-1 and TRBJ1-4; D perhaps matches TRBD1 (6 bases). The CDR3 runs to 13 residues. Germline lookup yields CDR1 MNHNS and CDR2 SASEGT. Trimming shortened V by 7 bases and J by 7 bases, and 13 bases separated the two germline ends.

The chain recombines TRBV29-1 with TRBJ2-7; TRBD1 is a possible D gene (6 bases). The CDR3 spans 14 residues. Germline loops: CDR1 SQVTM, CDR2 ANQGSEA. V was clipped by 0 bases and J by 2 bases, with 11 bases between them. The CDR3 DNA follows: TGCAGCGTTGAAGACCGGGACAAACCCTACGAGCAGTACTTC. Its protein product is CSVEDRDKPYEQYF.

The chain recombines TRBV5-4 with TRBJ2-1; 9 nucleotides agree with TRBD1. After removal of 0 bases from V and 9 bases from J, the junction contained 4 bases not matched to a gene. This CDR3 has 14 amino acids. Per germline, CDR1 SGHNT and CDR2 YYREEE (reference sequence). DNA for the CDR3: TGTGCCAGCAGCTTGGCGGGACAGGGTGCTGAGCAGTTCTTC. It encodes CASSLAGQGAEQFF. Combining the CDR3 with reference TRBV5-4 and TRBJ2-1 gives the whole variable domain ETGVTQSPTHLIKTRGQQVTLRCSSQSGHNTVSWYQQALGQGPQFIFQYYREEENGRGNFPPRFSGLQFPNYSSELNVNALELDDSALYLCASSLAGQGAEQFFGPGTRLTVL.

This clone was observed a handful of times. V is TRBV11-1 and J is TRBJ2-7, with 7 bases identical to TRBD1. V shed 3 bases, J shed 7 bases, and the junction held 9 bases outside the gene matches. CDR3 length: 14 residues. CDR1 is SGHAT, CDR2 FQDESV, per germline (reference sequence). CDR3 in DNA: TGTGCCAGCAGCTTTACAGGGGATCGGGAAGAGCAGTACTTC. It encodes CASSFTGDREEQYF. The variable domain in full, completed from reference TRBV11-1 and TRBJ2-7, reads EAEVAQSPRYKITEKSQAVAFWCDPISGHATLYWYRQILGQGPELLVQFQDESVVDDSQLPKDRFSAERLKGVDSTLKIQPAELGDSAMYLCASSFTGDREEQYFGPGTRLTVT.

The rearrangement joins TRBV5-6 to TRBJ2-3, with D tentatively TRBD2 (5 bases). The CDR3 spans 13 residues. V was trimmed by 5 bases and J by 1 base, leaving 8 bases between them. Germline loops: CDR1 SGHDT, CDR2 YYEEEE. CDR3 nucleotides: TGTGCCAGCAGGGAGGCAGGCACAGATACGCAGTATTTT. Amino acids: CASREAGTDTQYF.

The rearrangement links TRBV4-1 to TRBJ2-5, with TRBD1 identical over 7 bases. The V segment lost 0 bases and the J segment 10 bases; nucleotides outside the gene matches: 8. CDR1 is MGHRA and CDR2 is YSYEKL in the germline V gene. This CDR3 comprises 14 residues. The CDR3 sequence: CASSQERDRGVQYF. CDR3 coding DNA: TGCGCCAGCAGCCAAGAACGGGACAGAGGGGTCCAGTACTTC.